The rows below give T cell receptor beta chains drawn from one sample of a study of blood T cell repertoires in COVID-19. Assay: immunoSEQ multiplex PCR; the TCRdb copy retains only in-frame clones and omits some. In the table there are approximately 360,000 clones, around 87% of which are singletons. Sequencing was done on a sample of PBMCs or T cells enriched from blood (not recorded which). Source of these receptors: a man between 35 and 55 years old in a cohort exposed to, infected with or recovered from COVID-19 (not recorded which). The CDR3 runs from the conserved cysteine through the conserved F or W. The order of the fields is D gene, V gene, J gene, CDR3 length, clone size, CDR3 DNA, CDR3 protein. The D gene is left open where the match is weak. Clone size is shown for a subset of rows, as once, few, many or a class of expanded clone.

D gene: TRBD2
V gene: TRBV5-4
J gene: TRBJ2-3
CDR3 length: 15
clone size: .
CDR3 DNA: TGTGCCAGCAGCTCGGGACTAGCGGTGACAGATACGCAGTATTTT
CDR3 protein: CASSSGLAVTDTQYF

D gene: TRBD1
V gene: TRBV7-9
J gene: TRBJ1-1
CDR3 length: 14
clone size: .
CDR3 DNA: TGTGCCAGCAGCTTAGGACAGGGGAACACTGAAGCTTTCTTT
CDR3 protein: CASSLGQGNTEAFF

D gene: .
V gene: TRBV3-1/TRBV3-2
J gene: TRBJ2-2
CDR3 length: 14
clone size: .
CDR3 DNA: TGTGCCAGCACCCTTTTGTCGAACACCGGGGAGCTGTTTTTT
CDR3 protein: CASTLLSNTGELFF

D gene: TRBD2
V gene: TRBV5-5
J gene: TRBJ2-7
CDR3 length: 14
clone size: .
CDR3 DNA: TGTGCCAGCAGCGCGACTAGCGGGAGCAACGAGCAGTACTTC
CDR3 protein: CASSATSGSNEQYF

D gene: .
V gene: TRBV3-1/TRBV3-2
J gene: TRBJ2-2
CDR3 length: 14
clone size: .
CDR3 DNA: TGTGCCAGCAGCCGCGGACGGGGGTCCGGGGAGCTGTTTTTT
CDR3 protein: CASSRGRGSGELFF

D gene: .
V gene: TRBV7-3
J gene: TRBJ2-3
CDR3 length: 15
clone size: .
CDR3 DNA: TGTGCCAGCAGCCTAACCGTGTCTCGCACAGATACGCAGTATTTT
CDR3 protein: CASSLTVSRTDTQYF

D gene: .
V gene: TRBV19
J gene: TRBJ2-7
CDR3 length: 15
clone size: .
CDR3 DNA: TGTGCCAGTAGTATATCTCGGCAGGGATACTACGAGCAGTACTTC
CDR3 protein: CASSISRQGYYEQYF

D gene: .
V gene: TRBV4-1
J gene: TRBJ1-3
CDR3 length: 16
clone size: few
CDR3 DNA: TGCGCCAGCAGCCAAGGATCCGGGATCCAAGGAAACACCATATATTTT
CDR3 protein: CASSQGSGIQGNTIYF

D gene: .
V gene: TRBV27
J gene: TRBJ1-6
CDR3 length: 16
clone size: .
CDR3 DNA: TGTGCCAGCAGTCAAGGACAGATTAGGCAAAGGTCACCCCTCCACTTT
CDR3 protein: CASSQGQIRQRSPLHF

D gene: TRBD1
V gene: TRBV20-1
J gene: TRBJ1-5
CDR3 length: 13
clone size: .
CDR3 DNA: TGCAGTGCTAGTCGACAGGGAATCCAGCCCCAGCATTTT
CDR3 protein: CSASRQGIQPQHF

D gene: .
V gene: TRBV7-9
J gene: TRBJ1-5
CDR3 length: 14
clone size: .
CDR3 DNA: TGTGCCAGCAGCTTCATGGGTCTAGGCCAGCCCCAGCATTTT
CDR3 protein: CASSFMGLGQPQHF

D gene: .
V gene: TRBV11-2
J gene: TRBJ1-3
CDR3 length: 14
clone size: .
CDR3 DNA: TGTGCCAGCAGCTTAGGCCTGGGCGGAAACACCATATATTTT
CDR3 protein: CASSLGLGGNTIYF

D gene: TRBD1
V gene: TRBV5-1
J gene: TRBJ1-1
CDR3 length: 16
clone size: few
CDR3 DNA: TGCGCCAGCAGCCTCCGGACAGGGGGAATGAACACTGAAGCTTTCTTT
CDR3 protein: CASSLRTGGMNTEAFF

D gene: .
V gene: TRBV15
J gene: TRBJ2-7
CDR3 length: 13
clone size: .
CDR3 DNA: TGTGCCACCAGCAGAGTTGAAACAGACGAGCAGTACTTC
CDR3 protein: CATSRVETDEQYF

D gene: TRBD2
V gene: TRBV7-3
J gene: TRBJ2-2
CDR3 length: 16
clone size: .
CDR3 DNA: TGTGCCAGCAGCTTATCTAGCGGGAGTATGGCCGGGGAGCTGTTTTTT
CDR3 protein: CASSLSSGSMAGELFF

D gene: .
V gene: TRBV27
J gene: TRBJ2-6
CDR3 length: 17
clone size: .
CDR3 DNA: TGTGCCAGCAGTTTTGGCAGGGCGGGGTCTGGGGCCAACGTCCTGACTTTC
CDR3 protein: CASSFGRAGSGANVLTF

D gene: TRBD2
V gene: TRBV9
J gene: TRBJ2-5
CDR3 length: 14
clone size: once
CDR3 DNA: TGTGCCAGCAGGGGAGGGCCCCTATCTGGGCCCCAGTACTTC
CDR3 protein: CASRGGPLSGPQYF

D gene: .
V gene: TRBV3-1/TRBV3-2
J gene: TRBJ1-4
CDR3 length: 15
clone size: .
CDR3 DNA: TGTGCCAGCAGCCAAGGCACTGCAACTAATGAAAAACTGTTTTTT
CDR3 protein: CASSQGTATNEKLFF

D gene: TRBD2
V gene: TRBV9
J gene: TRBJ2-1
CDR3 length: 15
clone size: .
CDR3 DNA: TGTGCCAGCAGCGGGGGGACTAGCTCCTACAATGAGCAGTTCTTC
CDR3 protein: CASSGGTSSYNEQFF

D gene: .
V gene: TRBV19
J gene: TRBJ1-3
CDR3 length: 16
clone size: .
CDR3 DNA: TGTGCCAGTCAGCAGTCGTGGCAGGGTTCTGGAAACACCATATATTTT
CDR3 protein: CASQQSWQGSGNTIYF

D gene: TRBD1
V gene: TRBV19
J gene: TRBJ2-1
CDR3 length: 16
clone size: .
CDR3 DNA: TGTGCCAGTAGTATCCCGACAGGGGGCCCCTACAATGAGCAGTTCTTC
CDR3 protein: CASSIPTGGPYNEQFF

D gene: .
V gene: TRBV29-1
J gene: TRBJ2-3
CDR3 length: 20
clone size: .
CDR3 DNA: TGCAGCGTGGCCTTGGGAAAAAGCCTTATCTTAGGAGGACGCGCAGATACGCAGTATTTT
CDR3 protein: CSVALGKSLILGGRADTQYF

D gene: TRBD1
V gene: TRBV10-1
J gene: TRBJ1-5
CDR3 length: 14
clone size: .
CDR3 DNA: TGCGCCAGCCGACAGGGGGCCGACAATCAGCCCCAGCATTTT
CDR3 protein: CASRQGADNQPQHF

D gene: TRBD1
V gene: TRBV19
J gene: TRBJ1-6
CDR3 length: 16
clone size: .
CDR3 DNA: TGTGCCAGTACCACTAGACAGGGGGCGGATAATTCACCCCTCCACTTT
CDR3 protein: CASTTRQGADNSPLHF

D gene: .
V gene: TRBV6-1
J gene: TRBJ1-5
CDR3 length: 18
clone size: .
CDR3 DNA: TGTGCCAGCAGTGGAGGGAACAGGGCCCGTTATAGCAATCAGCCCCAGCATTTT
CDR3 protein: CASSGGNRARYSNQPQHF

D gene: .
V gene: TRBV9
J gene: TRBJ2-5
CDR3 length: 16
clone size: .
CDR3 DNA: TGTGCCAGCAGCGTAGCTGCACATGGGGACTGGGAGACCCAGTACTTC
CDR3 protein: CASSVAAHGDWETQYF

D gene: .
V gene: TRBV7-9
J gene: TRBJ1-5
CDR3 length: 15
clone size: .
CDR3 DNA: TGTGCCAGCAGCTTCGGGGGATTCAGCAATCAGCCCCAGCATTTT
CDR3 protein: CASSFGGFSNQPQHF

D gene: .
V gene: TRBV12-5
J gene: TRBJ2-2
CDR3 length: 14
clone size: .
CDR3 DNA: TGTGCTAGTGGGCAGGGGTTGAACACCGGGGAGCTGTTTTTT
CDR3 protein: CASGQGLNTGELFF

D gene: .
V gene: TRBV18
J gene: TRBJ2-5
CDR3 length: 15
clone size: .
CDR3 DNA: TGTGCCAGCTCAGTCACTACGACAGTCCAAGAGACCCAGTACTTC
CDR3 protein: CASSVTTTVQETQYF

D gene: .
V gene: TRBV4-1
J gene: TRBJ2-1
CDR3 length: 17
clone size: .
CDR3 DNA: TGCGCCAGCAGCCGCACGACAACCGGGACAAGAAGGGATGAGCAGTTCTTC
CDR3 protein: CASSRTTTGTRRDEQFF

D gene: TRBD1
V gene: TRBV2
J gene: TRBJ2-1
CDR3 length: 15
clone size: .
CDR3 DNA: TGTGCCAGCGAGATACAGGGGGTGCTAGGCAATGAGCAGTTCTTC
CDR3 protein: CASEIQGVLGNEQFF

D gene: TRBD1
V gene: TRBV2
J gene: TRBJ1-1
CDR3 length: 16
clone size: .
CDR3 DNA: TGTGCCAGCAGTCTTCGCCCGACAGGGGGAGCAACTGAAGCTTTCTTT
CDR3 protein: CASSLRPTGGATEAFF

D gene: .
V gene: TRBV29-1
J gene: TRBJ2-7
CDR3 length: 11
clone size: .
CDR3 DNA: TGCAGCGTACTCCGAGTCGGTGAGCAGTACTTC
CDR3 protein: CSVLRVGEQYF

D gene: TRBD1
V gene: TRBV10-3
J gene: TRBJ2-7
CDR3 length: 14
clone size: .
CDR3 DNA: TGTGCCATCAGTTCGCGACAGGGTAGCGACGAGCAGTACTTC
CDR3 protein: CAISSRQGSDEQYF

D gene: .
V gene: TRBV18
J gene: TRBJ2-6
CDR3 length: 16
clone size: .
CDR3 DNA: TGTGCCAGCTCACAAACCACAGGGTCGGGGGCCAACGTCCTGACTTTC
CDR3 protein: CASSQTTGSGANVLTF

D gene: TRBD1
V gene: TRBV28
J gene: TRBJ1-5
CDR3 length: 15
clone size: .
CDR3 DNA: TGTGCCAGCAGCCCGGCCAGGGGGCTCGATCAGCCCCAGCATTTT
CDR3 protein: CASSPARGLDQPQHF